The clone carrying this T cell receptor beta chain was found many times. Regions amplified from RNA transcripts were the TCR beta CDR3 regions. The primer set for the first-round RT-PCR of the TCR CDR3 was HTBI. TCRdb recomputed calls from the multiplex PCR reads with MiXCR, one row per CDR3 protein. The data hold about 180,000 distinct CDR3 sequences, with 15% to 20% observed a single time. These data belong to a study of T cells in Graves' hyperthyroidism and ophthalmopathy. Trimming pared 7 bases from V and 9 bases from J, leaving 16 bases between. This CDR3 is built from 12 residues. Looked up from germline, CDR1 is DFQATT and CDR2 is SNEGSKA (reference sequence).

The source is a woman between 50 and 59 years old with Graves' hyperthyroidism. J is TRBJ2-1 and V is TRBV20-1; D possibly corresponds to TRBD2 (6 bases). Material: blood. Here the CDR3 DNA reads TGCAGTGTGGAAGGGAGGTCCAGTGAGCAGTTCTTC. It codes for CSVEGRSSEQFF.